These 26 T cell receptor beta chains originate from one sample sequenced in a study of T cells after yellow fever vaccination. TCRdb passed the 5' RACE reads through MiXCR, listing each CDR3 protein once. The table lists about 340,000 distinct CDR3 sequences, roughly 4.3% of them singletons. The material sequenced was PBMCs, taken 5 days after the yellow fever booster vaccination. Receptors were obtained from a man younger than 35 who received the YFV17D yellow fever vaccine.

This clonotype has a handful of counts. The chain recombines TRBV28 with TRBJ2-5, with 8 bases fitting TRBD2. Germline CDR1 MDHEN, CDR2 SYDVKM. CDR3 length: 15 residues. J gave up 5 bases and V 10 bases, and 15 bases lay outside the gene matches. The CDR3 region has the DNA TGTGCCACCTCTCGGGCTAGCGGGCGGCGGGAGACCCAGTACTTC. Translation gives CATSRASGRRETQYF.

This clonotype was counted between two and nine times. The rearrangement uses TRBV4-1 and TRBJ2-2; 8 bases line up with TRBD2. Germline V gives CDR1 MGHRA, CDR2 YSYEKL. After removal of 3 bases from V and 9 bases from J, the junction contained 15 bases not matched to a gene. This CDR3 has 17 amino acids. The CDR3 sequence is CASSHPPGGPSHRELFF. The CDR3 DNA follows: TGCGCCAGCAGCCACCCCCCGGGAGGGCCTTCTCACCGGGAGCTGTTTTTT.

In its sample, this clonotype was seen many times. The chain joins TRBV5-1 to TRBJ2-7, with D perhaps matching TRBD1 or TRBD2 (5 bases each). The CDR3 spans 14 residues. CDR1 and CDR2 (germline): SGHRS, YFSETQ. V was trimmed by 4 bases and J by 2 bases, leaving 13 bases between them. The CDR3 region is CASSPGAGPYEQYF. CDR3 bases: TGCGCCAGCAGCCCCGGGGCAGGGCCCTACGAGCAGTACTTC.

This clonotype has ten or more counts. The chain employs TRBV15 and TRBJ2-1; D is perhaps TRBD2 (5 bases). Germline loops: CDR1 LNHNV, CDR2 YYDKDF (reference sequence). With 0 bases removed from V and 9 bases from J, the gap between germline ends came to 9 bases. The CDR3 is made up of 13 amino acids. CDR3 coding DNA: TGTGCCACCAGCAGAGATTGGGCGGGTGAGCAGTTCTTC. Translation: CATSRDWAGEQFF.

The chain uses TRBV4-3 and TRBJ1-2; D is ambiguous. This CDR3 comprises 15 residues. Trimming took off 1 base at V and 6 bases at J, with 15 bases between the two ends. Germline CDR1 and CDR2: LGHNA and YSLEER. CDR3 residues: CASSQVYPPRHGYTF. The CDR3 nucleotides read TGCGCCAGCAGCCAAGTCTACCCCCCTCGTCATGGCTACACCTTC.

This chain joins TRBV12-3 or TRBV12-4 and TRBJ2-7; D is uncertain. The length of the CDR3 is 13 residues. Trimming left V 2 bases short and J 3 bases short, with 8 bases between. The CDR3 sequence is CASSLQVNYEQYV. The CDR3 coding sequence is TGTGCCAGCAGTTTACAGGTCAACTACGAGCAGTACGTC.

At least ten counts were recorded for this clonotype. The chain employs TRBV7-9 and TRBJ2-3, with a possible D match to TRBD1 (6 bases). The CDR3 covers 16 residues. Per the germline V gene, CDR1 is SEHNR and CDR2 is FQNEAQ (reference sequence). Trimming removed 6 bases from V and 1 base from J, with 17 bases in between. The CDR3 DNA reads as TGTGCCAGCAGGGGACCCTGGACAGCTCGCACAGATACGCAGTATTTT. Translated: CASRGPWTARTDTQYF. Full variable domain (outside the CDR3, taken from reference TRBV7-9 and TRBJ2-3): DTGVSQNPRHKITKRGQNVTFRCDPISEHNRLYWYRQTLGQGPEFLTYFQNEAQLEKSRLLSDRFSAERPKGSFSTLEIQRTEQGDSAMYLCASRGPWTARTDTQYFGPGTRLTVL.

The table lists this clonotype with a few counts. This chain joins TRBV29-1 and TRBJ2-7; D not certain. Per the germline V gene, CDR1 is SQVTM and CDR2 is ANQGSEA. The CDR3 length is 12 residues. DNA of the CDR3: TGCGCCACCGCCTCGGGCCGATACGAGCAGTACGTC. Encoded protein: CATASGRYEQYV.

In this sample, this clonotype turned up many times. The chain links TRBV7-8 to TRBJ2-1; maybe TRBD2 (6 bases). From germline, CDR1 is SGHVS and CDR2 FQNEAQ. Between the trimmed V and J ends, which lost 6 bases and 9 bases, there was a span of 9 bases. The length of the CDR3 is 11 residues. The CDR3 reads CASSTSSEQFF. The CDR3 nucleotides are TGTGCCAGCAGTACTAGCAGTGAGCAGTTCTTC.

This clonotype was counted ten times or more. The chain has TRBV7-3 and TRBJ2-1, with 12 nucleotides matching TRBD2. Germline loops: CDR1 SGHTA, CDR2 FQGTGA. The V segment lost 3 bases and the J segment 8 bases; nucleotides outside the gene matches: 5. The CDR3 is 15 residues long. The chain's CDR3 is CASSFRLAGADEQFF. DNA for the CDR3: TGTGCCAGCAGCTTCAGACTAGCGGGGGCCGATGAGCAGTTCTTC.

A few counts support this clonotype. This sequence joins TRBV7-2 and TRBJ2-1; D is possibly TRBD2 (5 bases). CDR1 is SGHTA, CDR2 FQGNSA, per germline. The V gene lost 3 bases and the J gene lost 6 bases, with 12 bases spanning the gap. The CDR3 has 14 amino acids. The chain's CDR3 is CASSFRRTTNEQFF. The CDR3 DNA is TGTGCCAGCAGCTTTAGGAGGACGACCAATGAGCAGTTCTTC.

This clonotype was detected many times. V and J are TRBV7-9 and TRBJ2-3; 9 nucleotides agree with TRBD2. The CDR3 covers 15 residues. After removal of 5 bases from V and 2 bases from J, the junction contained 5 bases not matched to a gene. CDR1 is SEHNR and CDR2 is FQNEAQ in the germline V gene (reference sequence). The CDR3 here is CASSRAGGYTDTQYF. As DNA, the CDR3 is TGTGCCAGCAGCCGAGCGGGGGGCTACACAGATACGCAGTATTTT.

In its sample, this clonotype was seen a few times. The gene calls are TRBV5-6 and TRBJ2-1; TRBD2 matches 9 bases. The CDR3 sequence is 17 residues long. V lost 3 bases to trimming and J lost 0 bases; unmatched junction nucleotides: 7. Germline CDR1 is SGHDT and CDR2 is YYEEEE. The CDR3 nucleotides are TGTGCCAGCAGCTCAAAAAGCGGGGGGTCCTCCTACAATGAGCAGTTCTTC. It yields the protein CASSSKSGGSSYNEQFF. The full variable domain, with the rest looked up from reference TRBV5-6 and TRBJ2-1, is DAGVTQSPTHLIKTRGQQVTLRCSPKSGHDTVSWYQQALGQGPQFIFQYYEEEERQRGNFPDRFSGHQFPNYSSELNVNALLLGDSALYLCASSSKSGGSSYNEQFFGPGTRLTVL.

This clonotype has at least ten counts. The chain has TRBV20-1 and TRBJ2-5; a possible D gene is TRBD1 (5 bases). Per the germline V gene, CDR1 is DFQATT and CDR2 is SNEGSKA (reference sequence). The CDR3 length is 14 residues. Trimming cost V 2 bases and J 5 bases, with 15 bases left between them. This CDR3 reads CSARYGVSGETQYF. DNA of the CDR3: TGCAGTGCTAGATACGGAGTTTCAGGGGAGACCCAGTACTTC.

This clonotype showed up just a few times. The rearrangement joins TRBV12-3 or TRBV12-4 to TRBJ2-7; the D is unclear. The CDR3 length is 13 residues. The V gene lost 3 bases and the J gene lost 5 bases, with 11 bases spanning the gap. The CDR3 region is CASSFRWLHEQYF. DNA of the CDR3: TGTGCCAGCAGTTTCCGGTGGCTCCACGAGCAGTACTTC.

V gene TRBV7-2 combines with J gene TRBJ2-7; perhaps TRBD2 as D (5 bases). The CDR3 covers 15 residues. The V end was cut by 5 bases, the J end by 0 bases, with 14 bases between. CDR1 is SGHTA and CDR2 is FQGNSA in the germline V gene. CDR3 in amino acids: CASSPRGPTSYEQYF. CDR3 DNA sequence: TGTGCCAGCAGCCCACGCGGGCCAACCTCCTACGAGCAGTACTTC.

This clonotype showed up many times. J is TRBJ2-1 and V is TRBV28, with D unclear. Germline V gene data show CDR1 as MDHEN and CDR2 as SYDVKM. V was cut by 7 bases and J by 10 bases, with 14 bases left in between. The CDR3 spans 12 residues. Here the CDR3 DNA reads TGTGCCAGCACCGCCGTCTACGCCGAGCAGTTCTTC. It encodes CASTAVYAEQFF.

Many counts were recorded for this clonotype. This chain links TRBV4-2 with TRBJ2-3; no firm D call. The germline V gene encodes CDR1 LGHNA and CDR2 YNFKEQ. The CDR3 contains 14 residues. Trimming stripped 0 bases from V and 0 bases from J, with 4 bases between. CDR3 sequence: CASSQEGSTDTQYF. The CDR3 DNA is TGTGCCAGCAGCCAAGAAGGTAGCACAGATACGCAGTATTTT.

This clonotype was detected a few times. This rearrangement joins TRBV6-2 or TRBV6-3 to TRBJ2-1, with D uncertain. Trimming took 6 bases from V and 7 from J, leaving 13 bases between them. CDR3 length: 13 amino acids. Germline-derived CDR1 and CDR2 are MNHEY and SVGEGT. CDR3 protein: CASRTQVWNEQFF. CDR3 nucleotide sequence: TGTGCCAGCAGAACCCAGGTCTGGAATGAGCAGTTCTTC.

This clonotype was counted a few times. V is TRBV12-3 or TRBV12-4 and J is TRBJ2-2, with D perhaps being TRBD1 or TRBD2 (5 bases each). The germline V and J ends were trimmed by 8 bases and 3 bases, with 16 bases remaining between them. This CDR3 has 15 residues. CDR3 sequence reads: CASGRRGRDTGELFF. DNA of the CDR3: TGTGCCAGCGGTCGACGGGGCAGGGACACCGGGGAGCTGTTTTTT.

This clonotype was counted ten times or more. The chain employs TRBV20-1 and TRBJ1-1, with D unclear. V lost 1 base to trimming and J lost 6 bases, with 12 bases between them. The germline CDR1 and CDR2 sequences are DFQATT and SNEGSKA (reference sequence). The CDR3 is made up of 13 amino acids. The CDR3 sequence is CSARALPSAEAFF. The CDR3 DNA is TGCAGTGCTAGAGCTCTCCCTAGCGCTGAAGCTTTCTTT.

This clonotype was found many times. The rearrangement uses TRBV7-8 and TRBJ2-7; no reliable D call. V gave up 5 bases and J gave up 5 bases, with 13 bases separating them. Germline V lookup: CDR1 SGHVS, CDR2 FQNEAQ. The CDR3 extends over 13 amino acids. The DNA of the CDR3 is TGTGCCAGCAGCCAAAGACTGAAGGACGAGCAGTACGTC. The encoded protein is CASSQRLKDEQYV.

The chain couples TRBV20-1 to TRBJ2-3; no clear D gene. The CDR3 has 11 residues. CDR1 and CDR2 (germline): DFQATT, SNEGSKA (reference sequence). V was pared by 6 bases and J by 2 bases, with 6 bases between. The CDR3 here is CSAANTDTQYF. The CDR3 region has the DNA TGCAGTGCAGCAAACACAGATACGCAGTATTTT.

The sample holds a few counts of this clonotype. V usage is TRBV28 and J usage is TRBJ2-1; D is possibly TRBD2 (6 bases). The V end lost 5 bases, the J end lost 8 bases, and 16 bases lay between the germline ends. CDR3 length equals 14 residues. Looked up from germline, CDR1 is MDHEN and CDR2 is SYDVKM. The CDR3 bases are TGTGCCAGCAGTCTCTACGGGGGTGGGGATGAGCAGTTCTTC. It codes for CASSLYGGGDEQFF.

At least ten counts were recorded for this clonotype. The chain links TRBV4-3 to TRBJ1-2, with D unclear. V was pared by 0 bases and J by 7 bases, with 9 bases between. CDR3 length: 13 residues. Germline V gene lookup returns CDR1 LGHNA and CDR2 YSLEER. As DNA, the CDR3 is TGCGCCAGCAGCCAAGAGTCCTGGGGTGGCTACACCTTC. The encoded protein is CASSQESWGGYTF.

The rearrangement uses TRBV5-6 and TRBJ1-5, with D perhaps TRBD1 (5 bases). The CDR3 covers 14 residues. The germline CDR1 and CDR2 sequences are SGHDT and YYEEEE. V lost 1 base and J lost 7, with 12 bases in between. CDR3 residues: CASSLRPGGQPQHF. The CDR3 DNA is TGTGCCAGCAGCTTGCGACCGGGGGGGCAGCCCCAGCATTTT. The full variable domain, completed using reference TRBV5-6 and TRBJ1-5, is DAGVTQSPTHLIKTRGQQVTLRCSPKSGHDTVSWYQQALGQGPQFIFQYYEEEERQRGNFPDRFSGHQFPNYSSELNVNALLLGDSALYLCASSLRPGGQPQHFGDGTRLSIL.